Below, 12 T cell receptor beta chains from the same sample are listed, as sequenced in a study of Ad26.COV2.S vaccination and SARS-CoV-2 variants. Profiling relied on immunoSEQ multiplex PCR, and the TCRdb table lists in-frame clones only, not all of them. This table holds about 480,000 clones, 87% found once. As for treatment: 15 to 20 received Ad26.COV2.S at low or high dose, single or two shots; 5 received placebo; per-sample allocation not given. After the first vaccine or placebo injection, samples were drawn on day 63. This sample comprised peripheral blood, obtained in a trial of Ad26.COV2.S vaccine versus placebo. These receptors came from a person aged 18 to 59 who received the Ad26.COV2.S COVID-19 vaccine or a placebo.

This clone was detected once. The chain is built from TRBV30 and TRBJ2-7; perhaps D is TRBD1 or TRBD2 (5 bases each). Looked up from germline, CDR1 is GTSNPN and CDR2 is SVGIG (reference sequence). V was trimmed by 5 bases and J by 12 bases, leaving 26 bases between them. The CDR3 has 14 amino acids. CDR3 sequence reads: CAWQAPGRELGVYF. In DNA, the CDR3 is TGTGCCTGGCAAGCCCCGGGGCGCGAACTCGGAGTGTACTTC. Using reference TRBV30 and TRBJ2-7 for the parts outside the CDR3, the full variable domain is SQTIHQWPATLVQPVGSPLSLECTVEGTSNPNLYWYRQAAGRGLQLLFYSVGIGQISSEVPQNLSASRPQDRQFILSSKKLLLSDSGFYLCAWQAPGRELGVYFGPGTRLTVT.

This chain joins TRBV7-3 and TRBJ1-1; possible D gene TRBD1, 5 bases. Germline CDR1 reads SGHTA; CDR2 reads FQGTGA. CDR3 length equals 14 residues. Trimming pared 5 bases from V and 2 bases from J, leaving 12 bases between. CDR3 in amino acids: CASSHLTVNTEAFF. The CDR3 coding sequence is TGTGCCAGCAGCCACCTGACAGTAAACACTGAAGCTTTCTTT.

This clone was seen just once. The V and J genes are TRBV5-1 and TRBJ2-1; 15 bases line up with TRBD2. The junction had 11 bases not matched to a gene; V was cut back by 4 bases and J by 9 bases. The CDR3 runs to 17 residues. CDR1 is SGHRS and CDR2 is YFSETQ in the germline V gene. CDR3 nucleotides: TGCGCCAGCAGCCCTCGGACTAGCGGGAGGGCCCGTCCTGAGCAGTTCTTC. It encodes CASSPRTSGRARPEQFF.

V and J are TRBV5-1 and TRBJ1-2; D is undetermined. Trimming left V 1 base short and J 5 bases short, with 15 bases between. The CDR3 totals 15 residues. From germline, CDR1 is SGHRS and CDR2 YFSETQ. CDR3 region: CASSLSNSLGYGYTF. The CDR3 DNA reads TGCGCCAGCAGCTTGTCAAATTCCCTGGGGTATGGCTACACCTTC.

The chain recombines TRBV5-4 with TRBJ2-7; the match to TRBD2 covers 7 bases. Trimming took 4 bases from V and 7 from J; bases not matched to a gene: 11. The V gene's germline CDR1 is SGHNT and CDR2 YYREEE (reference sequence). This CDR3 contains 14 residues. The CDR3 region is CASSTGLHSGEQYF. DNA of the CDR3: TGTGCCAGCAGCACGGGACTACACTCGGGTGAGCAGTACTTC.

The chain joins TRBV4-2 to TRBJ2-1; tentative D call: TRBD2 (6 bases). Germline V gives CDR1 LGHNA, CDR2 YNFKEQ. Between the trimmed V and J ends, which lost 0 bases and 7 bases, there was a span of 13 bases. The length of the CDR3 is 15 residues. The CDR3 bases are TGTGCCAGCAGCCAAGAAACGGGGGATGGGAATGAGCAGTTCTTC. This codes for CASSQETGDGNEQFF.

The gene calls are TRBV4-1 and TRBJ1-4, with D perhaps TRBD1 (5 bases). The CDR3 sequence is 14 residues long. Germline V CDR1 and CDR2: MGHRA, YSYEKL. V was clipped by 0 bases and J by 7 bases, with 9 bases between them. The CDR3 sequence is CASSQEGGGEKLFF. CDR3 bases: TGCGCCAGCAGCCAAGAGGGGGGAGGTGAAAAACTGTTTTTT.

The chain uses TRBV20-1 and TRBJ2-3; weak D call: TRBD1 (6 bases). Germline V gene sequence: CDR1 DFQATT, CDR2 SNEGSKA (reference sequence). The V end was cut by 3 bases, the J end by 6 bases, with 7 bases between. There are 11 residues in the CDR3. The CDR3 DNA reads TGCAGTGCTAGGAGGGGGGATACGCAGTATTTT. Its translation: CSARRGDTQYF.

This chain uses TRBV3-1 (or the pseudogene TRBV3-2) with TRBJ1-4; TRBD1 agrees at 9 bases. The CDR3 spans 16 residues. J lost 7 bases, V lost 3 bases, and 9 bases had no gene match. CDR1 and CDR2 from the germline V gene are LGHDT and YNNKEL (reference sequence). CDR3 sequence reads: CASSQVRTGAGEKLFF. As DNA, the CDR3 is TGTGCCAGCAGCCAGGTCCGGACAGGGGCTGGTGAAAAACTGTTTTTT.

Details on this clone: The sample contains more than one DNA sequence encoding this CDR3. The gene calls are TRBV9 and TRBJ2-1; the D is unclear. This CDR3 contains 16 residues. V lost 0 bases, J lost 0 bases, and 10 bases lay in between. The germline V gene encodes CDR1 SGDLS and CDR2 YYNGEE. This CDR3 reads CASSVGTDSSYNEQFF. Here the CDR3 DNA reads TGTGCCAGCAGCGTAGGAACAGATAGCTCCTACAATGAGCAGTTCTTC.

The chain combines TRBV15 with TRBJ2-7; D not resolved. Trimming shortened V by 1 base and J by 7 bases, and 17 bases separated the two germline ends. Germline V CDR1 and CDR2: LNHNV, YYDKDF (reference sequence). This CDR3 has 15 residues. The CDR3 spells CATSRGAETGWEQYF. The CDR3 DNA is TGTGCCACCAGCAGAGGGGCAGAAACCGGGTGGGAGCAGTACTTC.

This chain links TRBV15 with TRBJ2-1, with TRBD1 identical over 9 bases. This CDR3 spans 18 amino acids. The trim removed 0 bases at V and 5 bases at J, leaving 11 bases unmatched. From germline, CDR1 is LNHNV and CDR2 YYDKDF (reference sequence). CDR3 region: CATSRDSVGTGINNEQFF. For the CDR3, the DNA is TGTGCCACCAGCAGAGATTCTGTTGGGACAGGGATAAACAATGAGCAGTTCTTC.